The 18 T cell receptor beta chains given below trace back to one sample, sequenced in a study of blood T cell repertoires in COVID-19. Data came from immunoSEQ multiplex PCR; TCRdb stores just in-frame clones and leaves some out. Among about 89,000 clones listed, about three quarters were seen once. The sequencing input was peripheral blood. These receptors were obtained from a woman older than 75 with acute or convalescent COVID-19.

The J gene is TRBJ1-6, the V gene TRBV7-8; D ambiguous. This CDR3 is 13 amino acids long. The V gene's germline CDR1 is SGHVS and CDR2 FQNEAQ. V was shortened by 6 bases and J by 8 bases, with 11 bases between the two germline ends. CDR3 sequence reads: CASRRARDSPLHF. CDR3 nucleotide sequence: TGTGCCAGCAGGCGGGCTAGGGATTCACCCCTCCACTTT. Drawing the rest from reference TRBV7-8 and TRBJ1-6, the complete variable domain is GAGVSQSPRYKVAKRGQDVALRCDPISGHVSLFWYQQALGQGPEFLTYFQNEAQLDKSGLPSDRFFAERPEGSVSTLKIQRTQQEDSAVYLCASRRARDSPLHFGNGTRLTVT.

The V call is TRBV19, the J call TRBJ1-5; 10 bases line up with TRBD1. V lost 6 bases and J lost 0; bases outside the gene matches: 8. The germline gives CDR1 LNHDA, CDR2 SQIVND (reference sequence). This CDR3 has 17 residues. This CDR3 is CASSRGDRGYSNQPQHF. The CDR3 region has the DNA TGTGCCAGTAGCCGCGGGGACAGGGGCTATAGCAATCAGCCCCAGCATTTT.

The rearrangement joins TRBV7-2 to TRBJ2-7; D ambiguous. The CDR3 loop spans 14 amino acids. The germline V and J ends were trimmed by 5 bases and 6 bases, with 17 bases remaining between them. In germline, CDR1 is SGHTA, CDR2 FQGNSA. As DNA, the CDR3 is TGTGCCAGCAGCCCTCCCGGTAAAGTCGGCGAGCAGTACTTC. Residues: CASSPPGKVGEQYF.

This clone was seen a few times. The genes are TRBV7-2 and TRBJ2-2; D may be TRBD2 (6 bases). Trimming shortened V by 3 bases and J by 6 bases, and 11 bases separated the two germline ends. The CDR3 is 14 residues long. The germline CDR1 and CDR2 sequences are SGHTA and FQGNSA. The CDR3 nucleotides read TGTGCCAGCAGCTTGATGAGCGGGCCCGGGGAGCTGTTTTTT. Its translation: CASSLMSGPGELFF. The variable domain in full, completed from reference TRBV7-2 and TRBJ2-2, reads GAGVSQSPSNKVTEKGKDVELRCDPISGHTALYWYRQSLGQGLEFLIYFQGNSAPDKSGLPSDRFSAERTGGSVSTLTIQRTQQEDSAVYLCASSLMSGPGELFFGEGSRLTVL.

The chain links TRBV10-3 to TRBJ2-5; tentative D call: TRBD1 (6 bases). Germline assignment: CDR1 ENHRY and CDR2 SYGVKD. This CDR3 is built from 15 residues. Trimming pared 4 bases from V and 4 bases from J, leaving 16 bases between. The CDR3 DNA is TGTGCCATCAGTGGCCCGGGACATCGGGGAGAGACCCAGTACTTC. Its protein product is CAISGPGHRGETQYF.

The genes are TRBV19 and TRBJ2-2; a weak D match, TRBD2 (5 bases). Trimming removed 1 base from V and 0 bases from J, with 15 bases in between. This CDR3 region has 18 residues. Per the germline V gene, CDR1 is LNHDA and CDR2 is SQIVND (reference sequence). Here the CDR3 reads CASSIARGLLPNTGELFF. The CDR3 coding sequence is TGTGCCAGTAGTATAGCCCGAGGGTTACTCCCGAACACCGGGGAGCTGTTTTTT.

The chain couples TRBV4-2 to TRBJ1-6; unclear D gene. The CDR3 length is 16 residues. The V gene lost 0 bases and the J gene lost 6 bases, with 12 bases spanning the gap. From germline, CDR1 is LGHNA and CDR2 YNFKEQ. CDR3 region: CASSQDLGRANSPLHF. The CDR3, as DNA: TGTGCCAGCAGCCAAGATCTTGGGAGGGCTAATTCACCCCTCCACTTT.

This chain joins TRBV5-4 and TRBJ2-3; 14 bases are shared with TRBD2. This CDR3 is 16 amino acids long. V dropped 4 bases and J dropped 7; count of bases not matched to a gene: 8. The germline V gene encodes CDR1 SGHNT and CDR2 YYREEE (reference sequence). The DNA for the CDR3 is TGTGCCAGCAGCGCTAGACTAGCGGGGGGGTTTAATACGCAGTATTTT. Its translation: CASSARLAGGFNTQYF.

This clone was picked up one time. The chain employs TRBV5-6 and TRBJ1-1; 9 bases fit TRBD1. CDR1 is SGHDT, CDR2 YYEEEE, per germline. V shed 4 bases and J 2 bases; nucleotides not matched to a gene: 6. The CDR3 length is 15 residues. The CDR3 DNA sequence: TGTGCCAGCAGCAGGGGACAGGGATCTAACACTGAAGCTTTCTTT. Its protein is CASSRGQGSNTEAFF.

The rearrangement links TRBV7-2 to TRBJ1-6; 11 nucleotides agree with TRBD1. Germline-derived CDR1 and CDR2 are SGHTA and FQGNSA. V was clipped by 4 bases and J by 7 bases; unmatched bases: 9. The CDR3 is 17 amino acids. In DNA form, the CDR3 reads TGTGCCAGCAGCTCCGAGGGGGACAGGGGGTGGAATTCACCCCTCCACTTT. Its translation is CASSSEGDRGWNSPLHF.

The V call is TRBV5-6, the J call TRBJ1-2; 7 positions match TRBD1. Germline V gives CDR1 SGHDT, CDR2 YYEEEE. The CDR3 covers 15 residues. V was clipped by 3 bases and J by 3 bases; unmatched bases: 8. CDR3: CASSSAGGSYYGYTF. As DNA, the CDR3 is TGTGCCAGCAGCTCCGCAGGGGGGAGTTACTATGGCTACACCTTC.

V and J are TRBV6-2 or TRBV6-3 and TRBJ1-5; weak D call: TRBD1 (5 bases). V lost 2 bases and J 3 bases, leaving 8 bases between the germline ends. The CDR3 sequence is 14 residues long. Germline CDR1 and CDR2: MNHEY and SVGEGT. The CDR3 bases are TGTGCCAGCAGTTACGGGGGGATCAATCAGCCCCAGCATTTT. This encodes CASSYGGINQPQHF.

The chain carries TRBV7-9 and TRBJ2-3, with 7 bases that match TRBD2. Germline V gives CDR1 SEHNR, CDR2 FQNEAQ (reference sequence). The CDR3 extends over 15 amino acids. The V gene end was trimmed by 4 bases and the J gene end by 2 bases; junction bases not matched to a gene: 6. The CDR3 sequence: CASSSKGRATDTQYF. DNA for the CDR3: TGTGCCAGCAGCTCAAAGGGGAGGGCCACAGATACGCAGTATTTT.

This chain uses TRBV15 with TRBJ2-5; weak D call: TRBD1 (6 bases). This CDR3 contains 14 residues. Germline V lookup: CDR1 LNHNV, CDR2 YYDKDF (reference sequence). The ends were cut back, 9 bases at V and 5 bases at J, with 19 bases in the middle. The CDR3 reads CATTYPGVWETQYF. The CDR3 coding sequence is TGTGCCACTACGTACCCAGGGGTTTGGGAGACCCAGTACTTC.

The chain links TRBV5-8 to TRBJ2-5, with a weak D call TRBD2 (6 bases). The CDR3 has 14 amino acids. Deletions cut 4 bases from V and 4 bases from J, with 14 bases between. CDR1 is SGHTS and CDR2 is YDEGEE in the germline V gene. The CDR3 loop reads CASSAGIRGETQYF. DNA of the CDR3: TGTGCCAGCAGCGCGGGAATCCGAGGAGAGACCCAGTACTTC.

The V and J genes are TRBV12-3 or TRBV12-4 and TRBJ1-1; D ambiguous. V was clipped by 8 bases and J by 3 bases, with 13 bases between them. The CDR3 is 13 residues long. CDR3 in DNA: TGTGCCAGCGGCCGGGTTGACGACACTGAAGCTTTCTTT. It encodes CASGRVDDTEAFF.

V usage is TRBV28 and J usage is TRBJ2-3; D is perhaps TRBD1 (5 bases). Between the trimmed V and J ends, which lost 6 bases and 4 bases, there was a span of 11 bases. The CDR3 spans 13 residues. Germline CDR1 MDHEN, CDR2 SYDVKM. CDR3 nucleotide sequence: TGTGCCAGCAGCCGGTGGGGCCCAGATACGCAGTATTTT. It specifies CASSRWGPDTQYF. Based on the CDR3 plus reference TRBV28 and TRBJ2-3, the full variable domain is DVKVTQSSRYLVKRTGEKVFLECVQDMDHENMFWYRQDPGLGLRLIYFSYDVKMKEKGDIPEGYSVSREKKERFSLILESASTNQTSMYLCASSRWGPDTQYFGPGTRLTVL.

This clone is labeled medium-sized. The chain employs TRBV5-8 and TRBJ2-7; possibly TRBD2 for D (6 bases). This CDR3 has 13 residues. Trimming stripped 3 bases from V and 7 bases from J, with 14 bases between. Looked up from germline, CDR1 is SGHTS and CDR2 is YDEGEE. The CDR3 bases are TGTGCCAGCAGCTATGACCTCCGGGGGGAGCAGTACTTC. The encoded protein is CASSYDLRGEQYF.